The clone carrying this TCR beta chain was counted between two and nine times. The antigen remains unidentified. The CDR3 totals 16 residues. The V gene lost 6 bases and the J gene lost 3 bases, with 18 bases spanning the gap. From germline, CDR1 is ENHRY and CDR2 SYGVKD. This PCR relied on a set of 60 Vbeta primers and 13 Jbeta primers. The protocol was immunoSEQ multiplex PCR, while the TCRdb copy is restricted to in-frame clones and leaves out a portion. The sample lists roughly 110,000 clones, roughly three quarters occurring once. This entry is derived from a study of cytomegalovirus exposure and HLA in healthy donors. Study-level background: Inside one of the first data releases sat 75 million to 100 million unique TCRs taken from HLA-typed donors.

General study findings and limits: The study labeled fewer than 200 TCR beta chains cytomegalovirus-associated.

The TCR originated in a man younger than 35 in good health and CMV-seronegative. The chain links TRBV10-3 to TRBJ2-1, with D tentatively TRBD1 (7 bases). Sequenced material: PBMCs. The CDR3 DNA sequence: TGTGCCATCAGGGCCCAGGGGGGCGACCGCTACAATGAGCAGTTCTTC. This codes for CAIRAQGGDRYNEQFF.